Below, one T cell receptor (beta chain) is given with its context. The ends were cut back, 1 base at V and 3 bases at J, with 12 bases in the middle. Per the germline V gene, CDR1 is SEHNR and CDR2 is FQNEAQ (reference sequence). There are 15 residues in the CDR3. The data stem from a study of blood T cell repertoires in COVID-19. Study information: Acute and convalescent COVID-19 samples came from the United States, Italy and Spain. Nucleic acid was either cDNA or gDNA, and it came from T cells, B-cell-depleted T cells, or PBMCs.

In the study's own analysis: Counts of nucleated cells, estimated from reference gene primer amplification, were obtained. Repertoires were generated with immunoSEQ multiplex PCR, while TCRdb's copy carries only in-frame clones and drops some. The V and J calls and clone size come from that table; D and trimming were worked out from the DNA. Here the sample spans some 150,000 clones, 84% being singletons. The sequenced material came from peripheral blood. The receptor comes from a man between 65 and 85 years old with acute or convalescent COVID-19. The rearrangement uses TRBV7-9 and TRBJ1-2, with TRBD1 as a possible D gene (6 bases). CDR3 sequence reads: CASSLGQGLDYGYTF. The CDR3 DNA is TGTGCCAGCAGCTTAGGTCAGGGGTTGGACTATGGCTACACCTTC.